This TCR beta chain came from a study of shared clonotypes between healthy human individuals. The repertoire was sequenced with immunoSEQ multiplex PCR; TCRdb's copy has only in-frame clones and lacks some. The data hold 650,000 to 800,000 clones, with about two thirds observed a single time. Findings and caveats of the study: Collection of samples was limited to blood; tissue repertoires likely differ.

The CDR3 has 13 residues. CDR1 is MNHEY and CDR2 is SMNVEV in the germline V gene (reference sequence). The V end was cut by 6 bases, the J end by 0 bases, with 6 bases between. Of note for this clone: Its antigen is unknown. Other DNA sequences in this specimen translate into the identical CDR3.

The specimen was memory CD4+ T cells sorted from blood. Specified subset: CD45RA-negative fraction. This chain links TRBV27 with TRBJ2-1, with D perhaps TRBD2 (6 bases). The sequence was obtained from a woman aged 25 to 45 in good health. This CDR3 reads CASRTSSYNEQFF. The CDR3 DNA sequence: TGTGCCAGCAGGACTAGCTCCTACAATGAGCAGTTCTTC.